The text below deals with one T cell receptor (beta chain). Its target is unknown. Sequencing was performed with immunoSEQ multiplex PCR; in TCRdb, only in-frame clones are kept and a portion is missing. Counted here are 48,000 or so clones, 90% to 95% occurring once; the ten biggest clones make up approximately 12%. These data belong to a study of OX40 agonist ivuxolimab in advanced cancers. At the level of the study: Patients were dosed intravenously with ivuxolimab at 0.01 to 10 mg/kg every 2 weeks. There were three patients with partial responses, one having hepatocellular carcinoma and two cutaneous melanoma.

Study-level points and caveats: At 0.1 to 3.0 mg/kg and by week 6, CD4+ and CD8+ T cells in the blood had expanded clonally.

Trimming stripped 1 base from V and 3 bases from J, with 10 bases between. CDR1 LGHNA and CDR2 YNFKEQ come from the germline V gene. The CDR3 runs 14 residues. This TCR came from an adult with an advanced solid tumor such as melanoma, head and neck, liver or kidney cancer. V gene TRBV4-2 combines with J gene TRBJ2-7; D is tentatively TRBD1 or TRBD2 (6 bases each). This specimen was CD4+ or CD8+ T cells sorted from blood, taken in a trial of the OX40 agonist ivuxolimab. The CDR3 here is CASSQVGGSYEQYF. The CDR3 region has the DNA TGTGCCAGCAGCCAAGTCGGGGGCAGCTACGAGCAGTACTTC.